A selection of T cell receptor beta chains follows, all from one sample in a study of CD8 T cells in Susac syndrome. TCRdb re-derived calls from the immunoSEQ multiplex PCR reads in MiXCR, one entry per CDR3 protein. This table has fewer than 150,000 distinct CDR3 sequences, around nine tenths appearing once. Sample: CD8+ T cells from PBMCs. The receptor set was obtained from a human donor with multiple sclerosis. Both conserved end residues are part of each CDR3. D genes are given only for firm matches. Clone size is shown for a subset of rows, as once, few, many or a class of expanded clone.

V gene,clone size,D gene,J gene,CDR3 DNA,CDR3 protein
TRBV19,-,TRBD2,TRBJ2-3,TGTGCCAGTAGGTCAACGGATAGCGGGCTAGATACGCAGTATTTT,CASRSTDSGLDTQYF
TRBV12-3/TRBV12-4,-,-,TRBJ1-1,TGTGCCAGCAGTTCGGACTTTCCTGAAGCTTTCTTT,CASSSDFPEAFF
TRBV6-5,-,-,TRBJ1-1,TGTGCCAGCAGTCCCTTTCGGAGTGCTGAAGCTTTCTTT,CASSPFRSAEAFF
TRBV6-1,-,TRBD2,TRBJ2-1,TGTGCCAGGAGCGGGAATTACAATGAGCAGTTCTTC,CARSGNYNEQFF
TRBV5-6,-,TRBD1,TRBJ2-1,TGTGCCAGCAGCTCGCCCCGCAGGGGGCTCAACAATGAGCAGTTCTTC,CASSSPRRGLNNEQFF
TRBV5-4,-,-,TRBJ2-1,TGTGCCAGCAGCTTGAGACTGGCCTTCCCGTACAATGAGCAGTTCTTC,CASSLRLAFPYNEQFF
TRBV19,-,-,TRBJ2-7,TGTGCCAGTAGTCCCGGGACCCTCGGGGTCTACGAGCAGTACTTC,CASSPGTLGVYEQYF
TRBV9,-,-,TRBJ1-1,TGTGCCAGCAGCGTCGGCCCTCGGGTGAACACTGAAGCTTTCTTT,CASSVGPRVNTEAFF
TRBV28,-,-,TRBJ2-7,TGTGCCAGTTCACTGAGGGCCTACGAGCAGCACTTC,CASSLRAYEQHF
TRBV7-2,few,-,TRBJ1-3,TGTGCCAGCAGCCCCGAAGGGTCCGGAAACACCATATATTTT,CASSPEGSGNTIYF
TRBV7-9,-,TRBD1,TRBJ1-1,TGTGCCAGCAGCCGCGTAGTAGGAGGGACAGATGAAGCTTTCTTT,CASSRVVGGTDEAFF
TRBV27,-,-,TRBJ2-7,TGTGCCAGCAGTTTAAACTCCGGCTCTCTCTCCTACGAGCAGTACTTC,CASSLNSGSLSYEQYF
TRBV27,-,TRBD2,TRBJ2-3,TGTGCCAGCAGTTTTCAGATCAAAGCGGGAGAATTCACAGATACGCAGTATTTT,CASSFQIKAGEFTDTQYF
TRBV13,-,-,TRBJ1-2,TGTGCCAGCAGCTTACCCGGGGAGGCCCGATACTATGGCTACACCTTC,CASSLPGEARYYGYTF
TRBV18,-,TRBD2,TRBJ2-2,TGTGCCAGCTCGAGTCCGCCGGGACTAGCGGGAGTAAACACCGGGGAGCTGTTTTTT,CASSSPPGLAGVNTGELFF
TRBV29-1,-,-,TRBJ2-2,TGCAGCGTTGAAATTACCACCGGGGAGCTGTTTTTT,CSVEITTGELFF
TRBV12-3/TRBV12-4,-,-,TRBJ2-4,TGTGCCAGCGGGGGGGCCCAAAACATTCAGTACTTC,CASGGAQNIQYF
TRBV7-9,-,-,TRBJ2-1,TGTGCCAGCAGCTTAATTGGGTCCCCCTACAATGAGCAGTTCTTC,CASSLIGSPYNEQFF
TRBV29-1,-,TRBD1,TRBJ1-1,TGCAGCGTTGAAGGGGGAAGGGACAGCACTGAAGCTTTCTTT,CSVEGGRDSTEAFF
TRBV29-1,-,TRBD1,TRBJ2-2,TGCAGCGTCCTTTCAGGGGGCACCGGGGAGCTGTTTTTT,CSVLSGGTGELFF
TRBV9,-,-,TRBJ1-4,TGTGCCAGCAGCGCGACAGGACTTAATGAAAAACTGTTTTTT,CASSATGLNEKLFF
TRBV19,-,-,TRBJ2-1,TGTGCCAGTAGCGACCTCCGGGACGGCTACAATGAGCAGTTCTTC,CASSDLRDGYNEQFF
TRBV30,-,-,TRBJ1-1,TGTGCCTGGAGTGTACCGGGGATGCCTGAAGCTTTCTTT,CAWSVPGMPEAFF
TRBV19,few,-,TRBJ1-1,TGTGCCAGTAGACGCGGGACGGAAGCTTTCTTT,CASRRGTEAFF
TRBV30,-,-,TRBJ2-1,TGTGCCTGGACCCTGGTAGGCGGGGCCAATGAGCAGTTCTTC,CAWTLVGGANEQFF
TRBV4-3,-,-,TRBJ1-1,TGCGCCAGCAGCCAAGCCCAGGGGTACACTGAAGCTTTCTTT,CASSQAQGYTEAFF
TRBV29-1,-,TRBD2,TRBJ2-4,TGCAGCGTTGAGGGTGCCGCGGGAGGCGGCGCGGACATTCAGTACTTC,CSVEGAAGGGADIQYF
TRBV5-6,-,-,TRBJ1-5,TGTGCCAGCAGCTTGGCCAGGGGATACGGCCAGCCCCAGCATTTT,CASSLARGYGQPQHF
TRBV5-1,-,-,TRBJ1-1,TGCGCCAGCAGCCCACACGGGAATGAAGCTTTCTTT,CASSPHGNEAFF
TRBV21-1,-,-,TRBJ2-2,TGTGCCAGCAGCAAAAAAGGACAGGCGAACACCGGGGAGCTGTTTTTT,CASSKKGQANTGELFF
TRBV4-1,-,-,TRBJ2-5,TGCGCCAGCAGCCAAGGAACAACAGATCAAGAGACCCAGTACTTC,CASSQGTTDQETQYF
TRBV9,-,-,TRBJ2-3,TGTGCCAGCAGCGTCGACTGGGTAGCGGCAGATACGCAGTATTTT,CASSVDWVAADTQYF
TRBV30,few,-,TRBJ2-7,TGTGCCTGCTCTGCAGGGGACGGCGAGCAGTACTTC,CACSAGDGEQYF
TRBV7-6,once,-,TRBJ1-1,TGTGCCAGCAGCGAAACAGGACACACTGAAGCTTTCTTT,CASSETGHTEAFF
TRBV27,-,TRBD2,TRBJ2-5,TGTGCCAGCAGTTTATCGCGGGGGGTCTCGGCCCAGTACTTC,CASSLSRGVSAQYF
TRBV7-9,-,TRBD1,TRBJ2-7,TGTGCCAGCATCGGGACAGCCTACGAGCAGTACTTC,CASIGTAYEQYF
TRBV24-1,few,-,TRBJ2-7,TGTGCCACGCAGAAGGGATCAGATTACGAGCAGTACTTC,CATQKGSDYEQYF
TRBV7-8,-,-,TRBJ2-3,TGTGCCAGCAGCTCAGGGACCACTAGCACAGATACGCAGTATTTT,CASSSGTTSTDTQYF
TRBV27,-,-,TRBJ2-1,TGTGCCAGCGGGGCACTAGGCCATGAGCAGTTCTTC,CASGALGHEQFF
TRBV27,-,-,TRBJ2-7,TGTGCCACCGGGGAGGTTCCCTTCTACGTTAGCGAGCAGTACTTC,CATGEVPFYVSEQYF
TRBV14,-,-,TRBJ1-5,TGTGCCAGCAGCCCCCCCGGGGTAAATCAGCCCCAGCATTTT,CASSPPGVNQPQHF
TRBV18,-,TRBD2,TRBJ2-7,TGTGCCAGCTCACCACCGATAGCGGGACCTTTCTCCTACGAGCAGTACTTC,CASSPPIAGPFSYEQYF
TRBV28,-,-,TRBJ1-2,TGTGCCAGCAGTTTATGGCAGGCCTATGGCTACACCTTC,CASSLWQAYGYTF